Listed below are T cell receptor beta chains from one sample, sequenced in a study of shared clonotypes between healthy human individuals. Only in-frame clones appear in the TCRdb table, and some are missing; sequencing was by immunoSEQ multiplex PCR. The sample holds about 2,100,000 clones; under 95% are singletons and the top ten take 1.7%. The sequenced sample consisted of naive CD8+ T cells from PBMCs. The receptors were sampled from a man between 18 and 29 years old in good health. Some clones in this sample may be carry-over from other donors' samples. Each CDR3 is given with its conserved first and last residue. The D gene is left open where the match is weak. The size of a clone is reported for some rows only, either as once, few or many, or as a class for expanded clones.

- TRBJ1-2 TRBV9 - TGTGCCAGCAGCGTGGGGGACATCAATGGCTACACCTTC CASSVGDINGYTF
- TRBJ2-5 TRBV4-1 TRBD1 TGCGCCAGCAGCCCGTGGGGGGCAGGGGGCTGGGAGACCCAGTACTTC CASSPWGAGGWETQYF
- TRBJ2-7 TRBV28 TRBD2 TGTGCCAGCACCCTAGCGGGAGGGCCCTACGAGCAGTACTTC CASTLAGGPYEQYF
- TRBJ2-7 TRBV30 - TGTGCGTTCCAATCTACAGGCTACGAGCAGTACTTC CAFQSTGYEQYF
- TRBJ1-1 TRBV7-9 - TGTGCCAGCAGCCCAAAGGGCTCCTCGAACACTGAAGCTTTCTTT CASSPKGSSNTEAFF
- TRBJ2-1 TRBV5-1 TRBD2 TGCGCCAGCAGCTTGGCCTCTCTAGCGGGAGTCTACAATGAGCAGTTCTTC CASSLASLAGVYNEQFF
- TRBJ2-1 TRBV27 TRBD2 TGTGCCAGCACCCGAACAGGACTAGGGGTAAATGAGCAGTTCTTC CASTRTGLGVNEQFF
- TRBJ1-5 TRBV7-2 - TGTGCCAGCAGCGTTCAGGGGAGCAATCAGCCCCAGCATTTT CASSVQGSNQPQHF
- TRBJ1-1 TRBV6-5 - TGTGCCAGCAGTTACTCGGGGTCAGCTGAAGCTTTCTTT CASSYSGSAEAFF
- TRBJ2-7 TRBV4-2 TRBD2 TGTGCCAGCAGCCAAGCCGCTAGCGGGAACGAGCAGTACTTC CASSQAASGNEQYF
- TRBJ2-7 TRBV7-9 - TGTGCCAGCAGCTTAGTTCTGACCCACGAGCAGTACTTC CASSLVLTHEQYF
- TRBJ2-3 TRBV10-3 TRBD2 TGTGCCATCAGAGGACTAGATCTAGATACGCAGTATTTT CAIRGLDLDTQYF
- TRBJ2-1 TRBV27 - TGTGCCAGCAGCCCGATTAGGTTAGTGGCTTACAATGAGCAGTTCTTC CASSPIRLVAYNEQFF
once TRBJ2-7 TRBV28 - TGTGCCAGCAGTTTGAGTAGCTACTACGAGCAGTACTTC CASSLSSYYEQYF
- TRBJ1-3 TRBV11-2 TRBD1 TGTGCCAGCAGCTTAGTAGGGGGCGAAAACACCATATATTTT CASSLVGGENTIYF
- TRBJ2-5 TRBV28 TRBD2 TGTGCCAGCAGTTCCACACGTGCCGAGACTAGCGGGAGGGCGGAGACCCAGTACTTC CASSSTRAETSGRAETQYF
- TRBJ2-2 TRBV7-9 TRBD2 TGTGCCAGCAGCACCGGGACGGGGGGGAACACCGGGGAGCTGTTTTTT CASSTGTGGNTGELFF
- TRBJ2-5 TRBV6-5 TRBD2 TGTGCCAGCAGATTTACTAGCGGGAGCAAAGAGACCCAGTACTTC CASRFTSGSKETQYF
- TRBJ2-6 TRBV15 TRBD1 TGTGCCACCAGCAGAGATGTACAGGGGCTATCTGGGGCCAACGTCCTGACTTTC CATSRDVQGLSGANVLTF
- TRBJ2-7 TRBV27 - TGTGCCAGCAGTAGGGGGGTTACCTACGAGCAGTACTTC CASSRGVTYEQYF
- TRBJ1-4 TRBV2 TRBD1 TGTGCCAGCAGCGGTTTTTTGACAGGGAAGGGAACTAATGAAAAACTGTTTTTT CASSGFLTGKGTNEKLFF
- TRBJ1-4 TRBV11-2 - TGTGCCAGCAGCTTAGATTATGGTGAGGGCTGGGGGAGTAATGAAAAACTGTTTTTT CASSLDYGEGWGSNEKLFF
- TRBJ2-2 TRBV11-2 - TGTGCCAGCAGCTTGAGTCAGTCGCTGACCACCGGGGAGCTGTTTTTT CASSLSQSLTTGELFF
- TRBJ2-7 TRBV27 - TGTGCCAGCAGTTTTAGGGCCAATACCTACGAGCAGTACTTC CASSFRANTYEQYF
once TRBJ1-1 TRBV19 TRBD1 TGTGCCAGTAGTGCCACCCTGACAGGGTTTCACGCTGAAGCTTTCTTT CASSATLTGFHAEAFF
- TRBJ2-1 TRBV9 - TGTGCCAGCAGCTCAATCGGGACGGGTCTTCGCGGTGAGCAGTTCTTC CASSSIGTGLRGEQFF
- TRBJ2-2 TRBV9 TRBD2 TGTGCCAGCAGCGTAACGGGGGGAGACGCCGGGGAGCTGTTTTTT CASSVTGGDAGELFF
- TRBJ2-1 TRBV7-9 TRBD2 TGTGCCTCCTACGGGGGGTCCTCCTACAATGAGCAGTTCTTC CASYGGSSYNEQFF
- TRBJ1-2 TRBV28 TRBD1 TGTGCCAGCAGTTTAGGATATGGGACAGGGGGCACGGGCTACACCTTC CASSLGYGTGGTGYTF
- TRBJ2-7 TRBV27 - TGTGCCAGCAGCCCACTGACTAGCTCCTACGAGCAGTACTTC CASSPLTSSYEQYF
- TRBJ1-2 TRBV27 TRBD1 TGTGCCAGCAGTCCGGGACAGGGGGCACACTATGGCTACACCTTC CASSPGQGAHYGYTF
- TRBJ1-3 TRBV27 - TGTGCCAGCAGTTTAGGGGGGGCCGGCGCCATATATTTT CASSLGGAGAIYF
once TRBJ2-2 TRBV19 - TGTGCCAGTAGTCCCCCCGGTTTTAGAACCGGGGAGCTGTTTTTT CASSPPGFRTGELFF
- TRBJ2-1 TRBV18 - TGTGCCAGCTCACCGAGCGGTAGCAATGAGCAGTTCTTC CASSPSGSNEQFF
- TRBJ2-5 TRBV11-2 TRBD2 TGTGCCAGCAGCTTAGACCTCGGACTAGCGGGTACGCGAGAGACCCAGTACTTC CASSLDLGLAGTRETQYF
- TRBJ1-1 TRBV7-6 - TGTGCCAGCAGCCACACAGTGAGGGCCGATGAAGCTTTCTTT CASSHTVRADEAFF